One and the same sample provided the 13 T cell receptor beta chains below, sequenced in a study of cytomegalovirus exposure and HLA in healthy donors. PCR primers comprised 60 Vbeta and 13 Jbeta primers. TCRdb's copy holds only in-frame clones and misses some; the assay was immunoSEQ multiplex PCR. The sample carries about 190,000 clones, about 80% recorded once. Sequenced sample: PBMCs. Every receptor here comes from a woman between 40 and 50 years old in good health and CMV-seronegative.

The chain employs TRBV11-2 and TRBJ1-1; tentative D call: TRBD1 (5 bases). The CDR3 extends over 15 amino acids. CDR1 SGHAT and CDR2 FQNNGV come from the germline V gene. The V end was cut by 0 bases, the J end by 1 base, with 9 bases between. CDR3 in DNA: TGTGCCAGCAGCTTAGATTCGGGGGGGAACACTGAAGCTTTCTTT. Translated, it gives CASSLDSGGNTEAFF.

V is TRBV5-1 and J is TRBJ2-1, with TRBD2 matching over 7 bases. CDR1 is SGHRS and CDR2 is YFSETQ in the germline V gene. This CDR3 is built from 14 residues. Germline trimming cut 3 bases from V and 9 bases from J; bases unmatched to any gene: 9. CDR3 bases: TGCGCCAGCAGCTGGGTGGGAGGGGAGACTGAGCAGTTCTTC. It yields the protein CASSWVGGETEQFF.

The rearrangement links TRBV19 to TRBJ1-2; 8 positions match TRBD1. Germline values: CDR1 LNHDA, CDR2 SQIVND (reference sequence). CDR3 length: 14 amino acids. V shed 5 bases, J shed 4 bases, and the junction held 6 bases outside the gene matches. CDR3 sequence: CASSYGQGGYGYTF. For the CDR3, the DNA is TGTGCCAGTAGTTACGGACAGGGAGGCTATGGCTACACCTTC.

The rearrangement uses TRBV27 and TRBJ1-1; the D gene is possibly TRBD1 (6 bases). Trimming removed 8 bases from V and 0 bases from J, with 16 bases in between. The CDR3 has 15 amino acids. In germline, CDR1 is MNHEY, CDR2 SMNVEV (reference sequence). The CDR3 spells CASHTTGQLNTEAFF. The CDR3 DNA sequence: TGTGCCAGCCACACTACCGGACAGTTGAACACTGAAGCTTTCTTT.

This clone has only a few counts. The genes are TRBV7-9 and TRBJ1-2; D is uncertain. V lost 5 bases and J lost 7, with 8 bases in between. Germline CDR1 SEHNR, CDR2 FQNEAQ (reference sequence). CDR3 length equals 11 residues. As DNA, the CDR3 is TGTGCCAGCAGCGGTCAGGCTGGCTACACCTTC. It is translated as CASSGQAGYTF.

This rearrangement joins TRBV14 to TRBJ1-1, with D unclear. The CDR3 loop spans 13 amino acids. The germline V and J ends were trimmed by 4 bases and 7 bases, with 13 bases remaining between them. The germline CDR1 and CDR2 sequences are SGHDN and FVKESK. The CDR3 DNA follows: TGTGCCAGCAGCCGCACGACGTCAGGTGAAGCTTTCTTT. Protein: CASSRTTSGEAFF.

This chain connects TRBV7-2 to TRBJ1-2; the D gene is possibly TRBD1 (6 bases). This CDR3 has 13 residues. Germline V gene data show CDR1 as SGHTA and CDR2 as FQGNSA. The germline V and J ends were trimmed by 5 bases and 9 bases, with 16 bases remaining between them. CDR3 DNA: TGTGCCAGCAGCCTACAGGGAGCTTGGAGCTACACCTTC. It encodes CASSLQGAWSYTF.

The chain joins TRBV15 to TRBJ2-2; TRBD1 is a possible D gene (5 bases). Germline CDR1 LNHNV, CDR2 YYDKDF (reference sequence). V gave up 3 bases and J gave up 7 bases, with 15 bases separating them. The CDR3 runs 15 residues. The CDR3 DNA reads TGTGCCACCAGCAGCCTAAGGGGTATGGGCGGGGAGCTGTTTTTT. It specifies CATSSLRGMGGELFF.

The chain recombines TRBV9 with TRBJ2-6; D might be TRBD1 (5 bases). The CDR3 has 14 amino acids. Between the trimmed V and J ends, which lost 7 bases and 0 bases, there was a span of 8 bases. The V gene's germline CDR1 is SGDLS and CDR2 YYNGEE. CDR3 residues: CASQTGSGANVLTF. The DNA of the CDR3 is TGTGCCAGCCAAACAGGCTCTGGGGCCAACGTCCTGACTTTC. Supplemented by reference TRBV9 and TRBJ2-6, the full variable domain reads DSGVTQTPKHLITATGQRVTLRCSPRSGDLSVYWYQQSLDQGLQFLIQYYNGEERAKGNILERFSAQQFPDLHSELNLSSLELGDSALYFCASQTGSGANVLTFGAGSRLTVL.

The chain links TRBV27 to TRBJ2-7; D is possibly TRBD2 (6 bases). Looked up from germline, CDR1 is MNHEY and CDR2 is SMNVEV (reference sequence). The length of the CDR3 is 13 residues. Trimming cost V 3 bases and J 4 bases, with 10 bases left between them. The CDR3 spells CASSLGRNYEQYF. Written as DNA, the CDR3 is TGTGCCAGCAGTTTGGGGAGGAATTACGAGCAGTACTTC.

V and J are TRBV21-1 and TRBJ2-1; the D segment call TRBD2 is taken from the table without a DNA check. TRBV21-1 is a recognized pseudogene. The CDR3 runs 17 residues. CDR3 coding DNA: TGTGCCAGCAGCAAAAAGGGAGGCGCGGGCTCCTACAATGAGCAGTTCTTC. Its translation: CASSKKGGAGSYNEQFF.

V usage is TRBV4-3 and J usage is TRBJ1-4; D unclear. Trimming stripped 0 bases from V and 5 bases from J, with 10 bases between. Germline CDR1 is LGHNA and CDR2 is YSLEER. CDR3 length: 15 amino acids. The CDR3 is CASSQDLGRNEKLFF. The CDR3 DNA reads TGCGCCAGCAGCCAAGATCTGGGGAGGAATGAAAAACTGTTTTTT.

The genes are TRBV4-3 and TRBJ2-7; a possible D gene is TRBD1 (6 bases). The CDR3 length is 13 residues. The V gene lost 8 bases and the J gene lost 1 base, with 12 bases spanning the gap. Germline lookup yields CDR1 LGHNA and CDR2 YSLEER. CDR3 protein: CASSGQKSYEQYV. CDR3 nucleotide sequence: TGCGCCAGCTCCGGACAGAAGTCCTACGAGCAGTACGTC.